This T cell receptor (beta chain) was identified in a study of blood T cell repertoires in COVID-19. Turning to the study itself: The analysed material was cDNA or gDNA that came from T cells, B-cell-depleted T cells, or PBMCs.

Under the authors' procedure: Reference gene primer amplification gave estimated nucleated cell counts. Clones were read by immunoSEQ multiplex PCR, and TCRdb kept only the in-frame ones, dropping some. D and trimming come from the DNA, and the V and J calls and clone size come from that table. There are roughly 110,000 clones in the sample; 90% to 95% occur only once, and under 1.5% lies in the top ten. The origin of this receptor is a woman under 40 with acute or convalescent COVID-19. Sequenced material: peripheral blood.

CDR3 sequence (DNA): TGTGCCTGGAGTGTTTGGATAGCGGGTGGAGTAGAGACCCAGTACTTC. This translates into CAWSVWIAGGVETQYF. This chain links TRBV30 with TRBJ2-5; TRBD2 matches 7 bases. The CDR3 runs to 16 residues. J gave up 4 bases and V 0 bases, and 11 bases lay outside the gene matches. Germline CDR1 GTSNPN, CDR2 SVGIG (reference sequence). Together with reference TRBV30 and TRBJ2-5, the CDR3 gives the full variable domain: SQTIHQWPATLVQPVGSPLSLECTVEGTSNPNLYWYRQAAGRGLQLLFYSVGIGQISSEVPQNLSASRPQDRQFILSSKKLLLSDSGFYLCAWSVWIAGGVETQYFGPGTRLLVL.